A selection of T cell receptor beta chains follows, all from one sample in a study of blood T cell repertoires in COVID-19. The table came from immunoSEQ multiplex PCR; TCRdb's copy has only in-frame clones and leaves some out. Of about 120,000 clones listed, roughly nine tenths were seen once; the top ten hold 25% to 35%. The sequenced material came from peripheral blood. All receptors derive from a man in his 70s with active or convalescent COVID-19. Both conserved end residues are part of each CDR3. Each record gives: D gene, V gene, clone size, CDR3 length, J gene, CDR3 protein, CDR3 DNA. The D gene is left open where the match is weak. Clone size appears in some rows only: once, few, many, or a class for an expanded clone.

d_call: -
v_call: TRBV3-1/TRBV3-2
clone_size: few
cdr3_length: 15
j_call: TRBJ2-5
cdr3_aa: CASSQDNAGGETQYF
cdr3_nt: TGTGCCAGCAGCCAAGATAATGCGGGTGGGGAGACCCAGTACTTC

d_call: -
v_call: TRBV2
clone_size: -
cdr3_length: 14
j_call: TRBJ1-4
cdr3_aa: CASIQTGRADKLFF
cdr3_nt: TGTGCCAGCATTCAGACAGGACGGGCGGACAAACTGTTTTTT

d_call: TRBD2
v_call: TRBV5-1
clone_size: -
cdr3_length: 15
j_call: TRBJ2-1
cdr3_aa: CASSSTSSGSDEQFF
cdr3_nt: TGCGCCAGCAGCTCGACTTCTAGCGGGTCCGATGAGCAGTTCTTC

d_call: -
v_call: TRBV27
clone_size: -
cdr3_length: 15
j_call: TRBJ1-6
cdr3_aa: CASSLQGSLVSPLHF
cdr3_nt: TGTGCCAGCAGCCTACAGGGTTCGCTCGTTTCACCCCTCCACTTT

d_call: -
v_call: TRBV24-1
clone_size: -
cdr3_length: 13
j_call: TRBJ1-3
cdr3_aa: CATSVTAGGTIYF
cdr3_nt: TGTGCCACCAGTGTCACAGCCGGAGGCACCATATATTTT

d_call: -
v_call: TRBV7-8
clone_size: -
cdr3_length: 14
j_call: TRBJ2-7
cdr3_aa: CASSSQGYSYEQYF
cdr3_nt: TGTGCCAGCAGCTCACAGGGATACTCCTACGAGCAGTACTTC

d_call: TRBD2
v_call: TRBV10-3
clone_size: -
cdr3_length: 18
j_call: TRBJ2-1
cdr3_aa: CAITEIPGGLAGYNEQFF
cdr3_nt: TGTGCCATCACCGAGATCCCAGGAGGACTAGCGGGGTACAATGAGCAGTTCTTC

d_call: -
v_call: TRBV28
clone_size: -
cdr3_length: 13
j_call: TRBJ1-5
cdr3_aa: CASGGYSNQPQHF
cdr3_nt: TGTGCCAGCGGAGGCTATAGCAATCAGCCCCAGCATTTT

d_call: -
v_call: TRBV28
clone_size: -
cdr3_length: 13
j_call: TRBJ1-2
cdr3_aa: CASSLRGRYGYTF
cdr3_nt: TGTGCCAGCAGTCTCAGGGGCCGGTATGGCTACACCTTC

d_call: -
v_call: TRBV10-3
clone_size: few
cdr3_length: 15
j_call: TRBJ2-2
cdr3_aa: CATDTGTPNTGELFF
cdr3_nt: TGTGCCACCGATACCGGGACACCCAACACCGGGGAGCTGTTTTTT

d_call: -
v_call: TRBV19
clone_size: -
cdr3_length: 21
j_call: TRBJ2-5
cdr3_aa: CASRGGILRDSTNKGHETQYF
cdr3_nt: TGTGCCAGTAGAGGAGGGATACTCCGGGACTCAACAAATAAAGGACATGAGACCCAGTACTTC

d_call: TRBD2
v_call: TRBV29-1
clone_size: -
cdr3_length: 14
j_call: TRBJ2-1
cdr3_aa: CSVEGGSNSNEQFF
cdr3_nt: TGCAGCGTTGAGGGCGGGAGCAATAGCAATGAGCAGTTCTTC

d_call: -
v_call: TRBV28
clone_size: -
cdr3_length: 14
j_call: TRBJ1-4
cdr3_aa: CASRIRTGHEKLFF
cdr3_nt: TGTGCCAGCAGGATCCGCACAGGGCATGAAAAACTGTTTTTT

d_call: -
v_call: TRBV27
clone_size: few
cdr3_length: 16
j_call: TRBJ2-2
cdr3_aa: CASRHALRGNTGELFF
cdr3_nt: TGTGCCAGCAGGCACGCACTCCGGGGTAACACCGGGGAGCTGTTTTTT

d_call: TRBD2
v_call: TRBV27
clone_size: few
cdr3_length: 15
j_call: TRBJ2-3
cdr3_aa: CASGPRTSGTDTQYF
cdr3_nt: TGTGCCTCTGGTCCAAGGACTAGCGGCACAGATACGCAGTATTTT

d_call: -
v_call: TRBV9
clone_size: -
cdr3_length: 14
j_call: TRBJ2-5
cdr3_aa: CASSVGAGKETQYF
cdr3_nt: TGTGCCAGCAGCGTAGGAGCGGGCAAAGAGACCCAGTACTTC

d_call: TRBD2
v_call: TRBV2
clone_size: -
cdr3_length: 14
j_call: TRBJ2-3
cdr3_aa: CASIGTSGTDTQYF
cdr3_nt: TGTGCCAGCATAGGGACTAGCGGAACAGATACGCAGTATTTT